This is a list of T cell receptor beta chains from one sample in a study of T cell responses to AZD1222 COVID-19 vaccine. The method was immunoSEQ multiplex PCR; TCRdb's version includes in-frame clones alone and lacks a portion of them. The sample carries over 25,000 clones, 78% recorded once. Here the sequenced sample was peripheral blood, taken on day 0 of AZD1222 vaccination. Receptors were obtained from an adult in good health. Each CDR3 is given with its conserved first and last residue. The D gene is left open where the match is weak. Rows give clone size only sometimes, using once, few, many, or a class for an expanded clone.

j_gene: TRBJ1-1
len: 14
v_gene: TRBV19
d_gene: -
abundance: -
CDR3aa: CASSIQNRVEMSFF
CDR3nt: TGTGCCAGTAGTATTCAAAACAGGGTTGAGATGTCGTTCTTT

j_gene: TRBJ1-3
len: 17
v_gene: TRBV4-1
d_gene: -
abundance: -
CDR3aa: CASSQGGQRVAGNTIYF
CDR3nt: TGCGCCAGCAGCCAAGGGGGCCAACGGGTGGCAGGAAACACCATATATTTT

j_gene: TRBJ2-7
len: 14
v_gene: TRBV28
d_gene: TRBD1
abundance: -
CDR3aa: CASYTQGARLEQYF
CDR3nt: TGTGCCAGCTACACACAGGGGGCGCGGCTCGAGCAGTACTTC

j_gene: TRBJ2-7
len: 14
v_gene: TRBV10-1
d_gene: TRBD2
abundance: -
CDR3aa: CASSDGTSKYEQYF
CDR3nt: TGCGCCAGCAGCGACGGGACTAGCAAATACGAGCAGTACTTC

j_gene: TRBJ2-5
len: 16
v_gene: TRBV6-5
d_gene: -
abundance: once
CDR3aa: CASSYSMGVGGETQYF
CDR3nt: TGTGCCAGCAGTTACTCCATGGGGGTAGGCGGGGAGACCCAGTACTTC

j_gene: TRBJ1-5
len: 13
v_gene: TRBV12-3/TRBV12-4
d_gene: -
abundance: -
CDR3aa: CASKGGGPQPQHF
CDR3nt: TGTGCCAGCAAGGGAGGGGGTCCCCAGCCCCAGCATTTT

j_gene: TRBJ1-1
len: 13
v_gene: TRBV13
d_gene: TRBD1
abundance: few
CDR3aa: CASRKTGVTEAFF
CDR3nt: TGTGCCAGCAGAAAAACAGGGGTCACTGAAGCTTTCTTT

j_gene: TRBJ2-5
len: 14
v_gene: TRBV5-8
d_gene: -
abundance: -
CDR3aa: CASSLGQFQETQYF
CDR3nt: TGTGCCAGCAGCTTGGGTCAATTCCAAGAGACCCAGTACTTC

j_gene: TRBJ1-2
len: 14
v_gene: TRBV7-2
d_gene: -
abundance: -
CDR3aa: CASSLDGRAYGYTF
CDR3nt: TGTGCCAGCAGCTTAGATGGGCGGGCCTATGGCTACACCTTC

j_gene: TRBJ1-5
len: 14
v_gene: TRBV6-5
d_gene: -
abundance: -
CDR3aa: CASSYSNGNQPQHF
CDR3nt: TGTGCCAGCAGTTACTCAAATGGCAATCAGCCCCAGCATTTT

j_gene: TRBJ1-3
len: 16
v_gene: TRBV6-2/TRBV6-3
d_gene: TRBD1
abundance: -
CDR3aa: CASSQPGQSSGNTIYF
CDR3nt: TGTGCCAGCAGTCAGCCGGGACAGAGCTCTGGAAACACCATATATTTT

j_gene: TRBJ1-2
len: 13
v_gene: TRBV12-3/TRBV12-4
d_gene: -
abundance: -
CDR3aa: CASSSTGNYGYTF
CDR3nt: TGTGCCAGCAGTTCCACAGGGAACTATGGCTACACCTTC

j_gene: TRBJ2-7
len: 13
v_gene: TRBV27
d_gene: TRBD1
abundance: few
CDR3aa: CASFTGTDYEQYF
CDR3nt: TGTGCCAGCTTTACCGGGACAGACTACGAGCAGTACTTC

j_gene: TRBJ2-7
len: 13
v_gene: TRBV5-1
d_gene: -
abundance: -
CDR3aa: CASSPQGDYEQYF
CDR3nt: TGCGCCAGCAGCCCCCAGGGTGACTACGAGCAGTACTTC

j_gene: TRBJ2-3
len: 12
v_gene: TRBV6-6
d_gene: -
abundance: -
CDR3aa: CASSDRKDPQYF
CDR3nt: TGTGCCAGCAGCGATCGGAAAGACCCGCAGTATTTT